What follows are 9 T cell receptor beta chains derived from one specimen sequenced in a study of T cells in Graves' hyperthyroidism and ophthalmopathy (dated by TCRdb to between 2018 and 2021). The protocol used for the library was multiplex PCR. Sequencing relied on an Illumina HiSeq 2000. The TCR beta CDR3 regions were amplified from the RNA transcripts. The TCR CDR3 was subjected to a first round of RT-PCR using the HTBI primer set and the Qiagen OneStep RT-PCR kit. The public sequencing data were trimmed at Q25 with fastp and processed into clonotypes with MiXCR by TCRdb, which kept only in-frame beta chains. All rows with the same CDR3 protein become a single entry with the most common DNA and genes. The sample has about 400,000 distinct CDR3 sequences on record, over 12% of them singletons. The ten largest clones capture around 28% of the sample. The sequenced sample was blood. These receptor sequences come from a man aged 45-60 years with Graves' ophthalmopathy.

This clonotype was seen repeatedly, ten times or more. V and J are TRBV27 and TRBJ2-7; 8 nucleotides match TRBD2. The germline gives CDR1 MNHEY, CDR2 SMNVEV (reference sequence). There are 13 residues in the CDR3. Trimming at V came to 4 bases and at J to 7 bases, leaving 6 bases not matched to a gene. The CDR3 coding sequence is TGTGCCAGCAGTTCGAAACGGGAGGGGGAGCAGTACTTC. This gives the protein CASSSKREGEQYF.

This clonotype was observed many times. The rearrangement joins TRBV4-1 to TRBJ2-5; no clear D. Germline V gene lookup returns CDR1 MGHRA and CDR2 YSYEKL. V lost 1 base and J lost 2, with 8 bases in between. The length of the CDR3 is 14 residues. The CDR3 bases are TGCGCCAGCAGCCAAGGAAGGATGCAAGAGACCCAGTACTTC. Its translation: CASSQGRMQETQYF.

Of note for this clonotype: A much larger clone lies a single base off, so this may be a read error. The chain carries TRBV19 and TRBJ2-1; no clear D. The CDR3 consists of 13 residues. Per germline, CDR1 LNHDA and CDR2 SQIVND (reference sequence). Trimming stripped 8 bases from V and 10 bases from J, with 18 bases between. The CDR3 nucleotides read TGTGCCAGTGGCGGATTCGAGAGCTACGAGCAGTTCTTC. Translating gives CASGGFESYEQFF.

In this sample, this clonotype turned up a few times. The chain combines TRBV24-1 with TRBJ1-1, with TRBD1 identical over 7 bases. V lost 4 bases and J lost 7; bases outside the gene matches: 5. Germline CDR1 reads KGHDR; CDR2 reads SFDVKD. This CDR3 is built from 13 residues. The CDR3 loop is CATSERGPGEAFF. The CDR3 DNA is TGTGCCACCAGTGAAAGGGGGCCTGGTGAAGCTTTCTTT.

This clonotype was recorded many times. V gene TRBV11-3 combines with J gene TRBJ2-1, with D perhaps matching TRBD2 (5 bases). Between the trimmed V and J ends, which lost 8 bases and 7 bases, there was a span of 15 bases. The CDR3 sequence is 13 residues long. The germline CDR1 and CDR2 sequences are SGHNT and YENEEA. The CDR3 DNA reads TGTGCCAGCGAACTCGCGGGCCGTAATGAGCAGTTCTTC. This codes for CASELAGRNEQFF.

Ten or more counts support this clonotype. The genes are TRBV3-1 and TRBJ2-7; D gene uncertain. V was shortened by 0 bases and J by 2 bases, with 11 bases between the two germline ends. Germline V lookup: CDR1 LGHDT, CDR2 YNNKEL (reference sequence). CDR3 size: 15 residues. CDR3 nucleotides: TGTGCCAGCAGCCAAGATAGACTGTCTGCCTACGAGCAGTACTTC. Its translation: CASSQDRLSAYEQYF.

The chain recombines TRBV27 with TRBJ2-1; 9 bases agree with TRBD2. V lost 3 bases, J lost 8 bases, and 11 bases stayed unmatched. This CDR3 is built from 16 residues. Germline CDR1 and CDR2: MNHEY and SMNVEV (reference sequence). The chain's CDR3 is CASSFQGVAGVYEQFF. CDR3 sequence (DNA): TGTGCCAGCAGTTTCCAGGGGGTAGCGGGAGTTTATGAGCAGTTCTTC.

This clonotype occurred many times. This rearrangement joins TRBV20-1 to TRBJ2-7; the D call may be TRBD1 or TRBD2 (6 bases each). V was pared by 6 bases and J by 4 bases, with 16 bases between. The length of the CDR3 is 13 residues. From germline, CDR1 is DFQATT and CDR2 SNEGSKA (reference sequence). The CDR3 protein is CSAVGGGRYEQYF. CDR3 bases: TGCAGTGCCGTAGGTGGGGGGCGATACGAGCAGTACTTC.

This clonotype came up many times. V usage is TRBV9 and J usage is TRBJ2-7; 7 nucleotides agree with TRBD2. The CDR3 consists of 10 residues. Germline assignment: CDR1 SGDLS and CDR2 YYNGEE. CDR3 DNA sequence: TGTCCCCTACGGGGGGACGAGCAGTACTTC. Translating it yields CPLRGDEQYF.